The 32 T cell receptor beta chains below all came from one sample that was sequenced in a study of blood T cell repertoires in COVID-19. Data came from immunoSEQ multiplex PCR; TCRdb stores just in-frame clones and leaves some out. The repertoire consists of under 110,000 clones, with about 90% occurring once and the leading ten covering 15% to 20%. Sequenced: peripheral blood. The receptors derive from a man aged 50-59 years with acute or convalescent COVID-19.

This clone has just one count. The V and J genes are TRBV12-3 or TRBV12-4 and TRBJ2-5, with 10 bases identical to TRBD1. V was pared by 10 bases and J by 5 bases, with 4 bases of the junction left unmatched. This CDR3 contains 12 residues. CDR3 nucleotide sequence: TGTGCCACCGGACAGGGGGGGGAGACCCAGTACTTC. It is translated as CATGQGGETQYF.

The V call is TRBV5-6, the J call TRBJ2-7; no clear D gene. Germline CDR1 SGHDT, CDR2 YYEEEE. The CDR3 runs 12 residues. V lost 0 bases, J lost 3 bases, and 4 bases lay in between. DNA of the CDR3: TGTGCCAGCAGCTTGGTCAGCTACGAGCAGTACTTC. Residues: CASSLVSYEQYF.

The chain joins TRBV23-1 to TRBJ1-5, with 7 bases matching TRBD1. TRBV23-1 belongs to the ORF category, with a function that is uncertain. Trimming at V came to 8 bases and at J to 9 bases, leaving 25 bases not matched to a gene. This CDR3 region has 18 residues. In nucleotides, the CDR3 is TGCGCCAGCGGGTCACACCACCTGGACAGGACAAAGTCCCGGCCCCAGCATTTT. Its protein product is CASGSHHLDRTKSRPQHF.

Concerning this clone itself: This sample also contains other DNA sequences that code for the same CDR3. CDR3 sequence (DNA): TGCGCCAGCAGCCGAGGACAGGGCAACACTGAAGCTTTCTTT. The encoded protein is CASSRGQGNTEAFF. The V and J genes are TRBV5-1 and TRBJ1-1; 8 positions agree with TRBD1. Germline V gene sequence: CDR1 SGHRS, CDR2 YFSETQ. Trimming removed 4 bases from V and 2 bases from J; junction bases left unmatched: 4. The CDR3 sequence is 14 residues long.

The CDR3 spells CASSSQTGRGELFF. The DNA for the CDR3 is TGTGCCAGCTCATCCCAGACAGGCCGGGGCGAGCTGTTTTTT. The chain carries TRBV18 and TRBJ1-4; maybe TRBD1 (6 bases). Germline CDR1 KGHSH, CDR2 LQKENI. The CDR3 sequence is 14 residues long. The ends were cut back, 5 bases at V and 14 bases at J, with 21 bases in the middle.

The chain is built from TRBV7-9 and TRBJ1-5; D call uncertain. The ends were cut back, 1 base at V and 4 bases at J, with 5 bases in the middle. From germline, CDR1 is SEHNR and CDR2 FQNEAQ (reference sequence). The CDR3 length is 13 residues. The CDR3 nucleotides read TGTGCCAGCAGCTTAGGACAAAATCAGCCCCAGCATTTT. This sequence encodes CASSLGQNQPQHF.

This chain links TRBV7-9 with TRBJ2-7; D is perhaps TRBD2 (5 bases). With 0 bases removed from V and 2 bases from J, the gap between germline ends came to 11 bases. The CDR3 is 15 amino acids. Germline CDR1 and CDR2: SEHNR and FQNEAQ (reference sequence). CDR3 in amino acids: CASSLARKGAYEQYF. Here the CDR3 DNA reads TGTGCCAGCAGCTTAGCTCGTAAGGGAGCCTACGAGCAGTACTTC.

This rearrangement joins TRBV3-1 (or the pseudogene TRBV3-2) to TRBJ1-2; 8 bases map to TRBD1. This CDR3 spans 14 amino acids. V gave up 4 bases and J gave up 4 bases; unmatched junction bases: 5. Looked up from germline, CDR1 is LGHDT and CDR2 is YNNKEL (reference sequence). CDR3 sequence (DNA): TGTGCCAGCAGCCGACGGACAGGGAGCTATGGCTACACCTTC. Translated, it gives CASSRRTGSYGYTF.

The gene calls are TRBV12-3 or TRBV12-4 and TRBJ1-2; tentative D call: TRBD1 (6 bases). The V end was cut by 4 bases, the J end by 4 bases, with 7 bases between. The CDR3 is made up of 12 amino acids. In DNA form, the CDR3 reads TGTGCCAGCAGTTCAGGGGCCTATGGCTACACCTTC. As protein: CASSSGAYGYTF.

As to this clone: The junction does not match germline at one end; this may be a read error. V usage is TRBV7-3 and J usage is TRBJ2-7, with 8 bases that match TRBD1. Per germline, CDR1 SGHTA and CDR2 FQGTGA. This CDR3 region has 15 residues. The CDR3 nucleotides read TGTGCCAGCAGCCAGACAGGGGCTGGGGTCTACGGGCAGTACTTC. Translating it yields CASSQTGAGVYGQYF.

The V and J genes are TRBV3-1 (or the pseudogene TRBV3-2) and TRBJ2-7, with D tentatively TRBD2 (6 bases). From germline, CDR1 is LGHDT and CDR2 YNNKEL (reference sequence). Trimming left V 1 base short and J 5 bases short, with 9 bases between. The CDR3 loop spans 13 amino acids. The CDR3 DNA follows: TGTGCCAGCAGCCAAGTGGGGGGACACGAGCAGTACTTC. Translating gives CASSQVGGHEQYF.

As DNA, the CDR3 is TGTGCCAGTAGTATTATGGAGGAAAAACTGTTTTTT. Translating gives CASSIMEEKLFF. The chain carries TRBV19 and TRBJ1-4, with no clear D. Trimming removed 3 bases at V and 8 bases at J, with 7 bases between. This CDR3 has 12 amino acids. Per the germline V gene, CDR1 is LNHDA and CDR2 is SQIVND (reference sequence). The full variable domain, completed using reference TRBV19 and TRBJ1-4, is DGGITQSPKYLFRKEGQNVTLSCEQNLNHDAMYWYRQDPGQGLRLIYYSQIVNDFQKGDIAEGYSVSREKKESFPLTVTSAQKNPTAFYLCASSIMEEKLFFGSGTQLSVL.

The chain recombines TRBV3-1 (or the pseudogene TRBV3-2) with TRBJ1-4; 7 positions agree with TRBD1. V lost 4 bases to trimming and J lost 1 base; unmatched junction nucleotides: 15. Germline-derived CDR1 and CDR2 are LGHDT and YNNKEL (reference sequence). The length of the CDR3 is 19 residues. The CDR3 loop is CASSPLLGDSRGTNEKLFF. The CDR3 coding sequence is TGTGCCAGCAGCCCCCTACTGGGGGACAGCAGGGGAACTAATGAAAAACTGTTTTTT.

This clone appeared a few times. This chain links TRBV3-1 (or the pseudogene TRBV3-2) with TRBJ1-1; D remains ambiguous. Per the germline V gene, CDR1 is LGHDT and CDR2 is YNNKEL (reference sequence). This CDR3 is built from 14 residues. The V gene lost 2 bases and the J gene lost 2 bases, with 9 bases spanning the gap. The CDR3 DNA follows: TGTGCCAGCAGCCAAAGGCACAGTAACACTGAAGCTTTCTTT. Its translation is CASSQRHSNTEAFF.

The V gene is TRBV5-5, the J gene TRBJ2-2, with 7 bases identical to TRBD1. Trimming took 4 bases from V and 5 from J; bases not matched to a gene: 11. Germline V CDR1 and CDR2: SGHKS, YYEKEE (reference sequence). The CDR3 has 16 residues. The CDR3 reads CASSQTRQGRTGELFF. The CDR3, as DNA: TGTGCCAGCAGCCAAACCCGACAGGGAAGGACCGGGGAGCTGTTTTTT. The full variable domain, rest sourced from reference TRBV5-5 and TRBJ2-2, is DAGVTQSPTHLIKTRGQQVTLRCSPISGHKSVSWYQQVLGQGPQFIFQYYEKEERGRGNFPDRFSARQFPNYSSELNVNALLLGDSALYLCASSQTRQGRTGELFFGEGSRLTVL.

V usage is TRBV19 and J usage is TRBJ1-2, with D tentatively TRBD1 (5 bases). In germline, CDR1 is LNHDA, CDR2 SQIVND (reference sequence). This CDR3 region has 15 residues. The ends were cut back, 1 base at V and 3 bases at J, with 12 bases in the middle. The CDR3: CASSIGQTVDYGYTF. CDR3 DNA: TGTGCCAGTAGTATAGGACAGACGGTAGACTATGGCTACACCTTC.

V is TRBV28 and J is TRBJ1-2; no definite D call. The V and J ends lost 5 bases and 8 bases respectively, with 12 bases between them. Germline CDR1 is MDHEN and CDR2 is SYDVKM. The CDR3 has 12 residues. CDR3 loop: CASSRRVMGYTF. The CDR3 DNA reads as TGTGCCAGCAGTCGTAGAGTTATGGGCTACACCTTC.

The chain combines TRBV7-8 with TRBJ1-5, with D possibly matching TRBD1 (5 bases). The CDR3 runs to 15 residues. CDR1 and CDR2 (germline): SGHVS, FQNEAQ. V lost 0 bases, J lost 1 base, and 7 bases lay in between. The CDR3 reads CASSLAQGSNQPQHF. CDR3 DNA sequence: TGTGCCAGCAGCTTAGCTCAGGGCAGCAATCAGCCCCAGCATTTT.

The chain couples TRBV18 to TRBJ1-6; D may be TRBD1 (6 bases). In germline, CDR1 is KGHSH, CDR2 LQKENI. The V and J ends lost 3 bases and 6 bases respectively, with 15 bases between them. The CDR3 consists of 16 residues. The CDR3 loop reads CASSPTSGGRNSPLHF. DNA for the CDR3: TGTGCCAGCTCACCCACGAGCGGGGGCCGTAATTCACCCCTCCACTTT. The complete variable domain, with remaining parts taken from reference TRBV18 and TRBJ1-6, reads NAGVMQNPRHLVRRRGQEARLRCSPMKGHSHVYWYRQLPEEGLKFMVYLQKENIIDESGMPKERFSAEFPKEGPSILRIQQVVRGDSAAYFCASSPTSGGRNSPLHFGNGTRLTVT.

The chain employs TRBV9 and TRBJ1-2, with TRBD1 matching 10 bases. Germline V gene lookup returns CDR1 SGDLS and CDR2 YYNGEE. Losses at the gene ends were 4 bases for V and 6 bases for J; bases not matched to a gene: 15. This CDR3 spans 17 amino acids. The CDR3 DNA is TGTGCCAGCAGCATACTGGAAGGGGGGACAGGGGACCATGGCTACACCTTC. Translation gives CASSILEGGTGDHGYTF.

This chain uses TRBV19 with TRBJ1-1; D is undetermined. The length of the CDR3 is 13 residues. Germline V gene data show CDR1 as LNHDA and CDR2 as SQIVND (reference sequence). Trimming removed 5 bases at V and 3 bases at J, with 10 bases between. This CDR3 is CASSSTADTEAFF. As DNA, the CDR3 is TGTGCCAGTAGTTCAACAGCTGACACTGAAGCTTTCTTT.

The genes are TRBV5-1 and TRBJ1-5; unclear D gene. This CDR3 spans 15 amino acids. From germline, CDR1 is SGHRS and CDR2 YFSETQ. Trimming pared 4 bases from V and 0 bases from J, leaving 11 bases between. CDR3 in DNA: TGCGCCAGCAGCCCGGAGAGCTATAGCAATCAGCCCCAGCATTTT. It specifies CASSPESYSNQPQHF.

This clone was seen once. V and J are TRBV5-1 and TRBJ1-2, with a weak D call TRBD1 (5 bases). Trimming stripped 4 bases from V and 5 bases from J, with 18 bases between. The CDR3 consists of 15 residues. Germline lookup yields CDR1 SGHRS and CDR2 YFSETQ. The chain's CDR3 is CASSTSGTTLYGYTF. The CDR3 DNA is TGCGCCAGCAGCACATCCGGGACTACGCTATATGGCTACACCTTC.

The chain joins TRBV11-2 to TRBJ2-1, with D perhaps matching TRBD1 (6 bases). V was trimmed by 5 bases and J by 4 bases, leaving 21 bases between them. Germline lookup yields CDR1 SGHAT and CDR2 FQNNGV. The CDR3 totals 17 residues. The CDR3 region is CASSPTLTGYPYNEQFF. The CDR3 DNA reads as TGTGCCAGCAGCCCAACTCTAACAGGGTATCCTTACAATGAGCAGTTCTTC.

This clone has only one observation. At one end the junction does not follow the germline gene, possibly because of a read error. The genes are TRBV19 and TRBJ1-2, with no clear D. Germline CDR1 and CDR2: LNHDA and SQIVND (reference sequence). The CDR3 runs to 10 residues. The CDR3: CASSMRADFF. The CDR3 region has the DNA TGTGCCAGTAGTATGAGGGCCGACTTCTTC.

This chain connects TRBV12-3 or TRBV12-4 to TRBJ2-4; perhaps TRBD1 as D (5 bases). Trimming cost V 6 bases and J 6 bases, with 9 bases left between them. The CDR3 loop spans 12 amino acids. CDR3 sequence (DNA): TGTGCCAGCAGCCCTCAGGGAAACATTCAGTACTTC. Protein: CASSPQGNIQYF.

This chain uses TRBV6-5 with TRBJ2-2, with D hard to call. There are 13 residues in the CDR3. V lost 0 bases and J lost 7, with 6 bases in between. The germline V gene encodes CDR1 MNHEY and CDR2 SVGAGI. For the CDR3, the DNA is TGTGCCAGCAGTTACTCGAGTGTCGGGGAGCTGTTTTTT. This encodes CASSYSSVGELFF.

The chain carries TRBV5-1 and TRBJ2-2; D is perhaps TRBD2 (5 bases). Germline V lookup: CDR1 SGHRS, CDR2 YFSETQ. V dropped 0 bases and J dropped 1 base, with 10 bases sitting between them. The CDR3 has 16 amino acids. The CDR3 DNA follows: TGCGCCAGCAGCTTGGGCCCGGCGGGGAACACCGGGGAGCTGTTTTTT. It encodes CASSLGPAGNTGELFF.

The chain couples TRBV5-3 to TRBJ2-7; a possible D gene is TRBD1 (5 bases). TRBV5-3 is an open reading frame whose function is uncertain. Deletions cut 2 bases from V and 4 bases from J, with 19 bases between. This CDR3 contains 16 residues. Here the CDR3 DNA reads TGTGCCAGAAGCTTAATCCCCGAGGCAGGGAATTACGAGCAGTACTTC. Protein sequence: CARSLIPEAGNYEQYF.

As DNA, the CDR3 is TGTGCCAGCAGCCCCCAGACAGGTTCTGTCAATCAGCCCCAGCATTTT. Translated: CASSPQTGSVNQPQHF. This chain links TRBV7-8 with TRBJ1-5, with a weak D call TRBD1 (6 bases). V dropped 5 bases and J dropped 3 bases, with 17 bases sitting between them. This CDR3 is built from 16 residues. The V gene's germline CDR1 is SGHVS and CDR2 FQNEAQ.

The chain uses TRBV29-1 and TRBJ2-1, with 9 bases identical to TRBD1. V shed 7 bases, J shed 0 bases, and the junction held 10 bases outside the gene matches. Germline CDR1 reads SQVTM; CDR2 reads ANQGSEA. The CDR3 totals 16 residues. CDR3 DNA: TGCAGCGCCGAAAGCGCGACAGGGGGCTCCTACAATGAGCAGTTCTTC. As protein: CSAESATGGSYNEQFF.

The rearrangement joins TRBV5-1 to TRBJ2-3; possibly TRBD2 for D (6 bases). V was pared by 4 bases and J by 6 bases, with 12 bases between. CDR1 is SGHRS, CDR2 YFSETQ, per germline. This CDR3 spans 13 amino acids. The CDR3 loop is CASSPPSADTQYF. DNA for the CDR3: TGCGCCAGCAGCCCACCTAGCGCCGATACGCAGTATTTT. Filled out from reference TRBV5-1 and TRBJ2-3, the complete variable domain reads KAGVTQTPRYLIKTRGQQVTLSCSPISGHRSVSWYQQTPGQGLQFLFEYFSETQRNKGNFPGRFSGRQFSNSRSEMNVSTLELGDSALYLCASSPPSADTQYFGPGTRLTVL.